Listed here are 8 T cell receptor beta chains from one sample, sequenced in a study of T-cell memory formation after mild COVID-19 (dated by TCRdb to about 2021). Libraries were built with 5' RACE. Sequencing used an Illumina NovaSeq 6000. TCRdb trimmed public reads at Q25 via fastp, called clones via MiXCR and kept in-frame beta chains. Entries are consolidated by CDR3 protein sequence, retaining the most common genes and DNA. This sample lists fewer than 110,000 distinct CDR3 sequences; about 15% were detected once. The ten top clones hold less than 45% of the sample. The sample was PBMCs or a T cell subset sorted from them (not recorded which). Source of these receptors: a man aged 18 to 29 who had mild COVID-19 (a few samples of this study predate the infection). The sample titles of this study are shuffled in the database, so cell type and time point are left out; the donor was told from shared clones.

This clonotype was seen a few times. The CDR3 loop is CSGEIPRLHEQFF. CDR3 in DNA: TGCAGTGGGGAGATCCCTAGGCTACATGAGCAGTTCTTC. This chain links TRBV20-1 with TRBJ2-1, with D perhaps TRBD2 (5 bases). This CDR3 region has 13 residues. Trimming stripped 7 bases from V and 8 bases from J, with 18 bases between. Germline loops: CDR1 DFQATT, CDR2 SNEGSKA (reference sequence).

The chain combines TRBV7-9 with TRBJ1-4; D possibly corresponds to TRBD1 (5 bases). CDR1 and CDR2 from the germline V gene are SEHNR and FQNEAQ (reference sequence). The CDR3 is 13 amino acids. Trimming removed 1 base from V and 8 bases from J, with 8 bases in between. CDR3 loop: CASSLDRIEKLFF. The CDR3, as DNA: TGTGCCAGCAGCTTAGACAGGATCGAAAAACTGTTTTTT.

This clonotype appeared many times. The CDR3 protein is CSASSIGQGNQPQHF. In DNA form, the CDR3 reads TGCAGTGCTAGCTCTATCGGACAGGGGAATCAGCCCCAGCATTTT. The V and J genes are TRBV20-1 and TRBJ1-5, with 9 positions matching TRBD1. The CDR3 extends over 15 amino acids. Germline V CDR1 and CDR2: DFQATT, SNEGSKA (reference sequence). The junction had 7 bases not matched to a gene; V was cut back by 3 bases and J by 4 bases.

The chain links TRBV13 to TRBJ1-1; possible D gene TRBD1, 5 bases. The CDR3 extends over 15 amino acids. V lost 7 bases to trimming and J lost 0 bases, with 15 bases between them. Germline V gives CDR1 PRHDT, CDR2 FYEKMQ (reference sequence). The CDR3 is CASKYPGTMNTEAFF. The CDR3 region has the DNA TGTGCCAGCAAATACCCCGGGACCATGAACACTGAAGCTTTCTTT.

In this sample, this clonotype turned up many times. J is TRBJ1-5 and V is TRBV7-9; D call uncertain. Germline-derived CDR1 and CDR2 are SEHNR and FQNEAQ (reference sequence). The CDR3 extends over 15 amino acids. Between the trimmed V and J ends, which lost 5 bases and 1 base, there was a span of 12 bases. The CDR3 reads CASSPEGGSNQPQHF. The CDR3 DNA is TGTGCCAGCAGCCCCGAAGGTGGGAGCAATCAGCCCCAGCATTTT.

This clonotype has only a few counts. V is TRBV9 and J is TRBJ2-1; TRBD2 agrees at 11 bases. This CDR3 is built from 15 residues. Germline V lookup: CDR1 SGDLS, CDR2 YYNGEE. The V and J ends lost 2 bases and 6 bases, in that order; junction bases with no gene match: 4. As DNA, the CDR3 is TGTGCCAGCAGCGTTAGCGGGGGGGCCTCCAATGAGCAGTTCTTC. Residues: CASSVSGGASNEQFF.

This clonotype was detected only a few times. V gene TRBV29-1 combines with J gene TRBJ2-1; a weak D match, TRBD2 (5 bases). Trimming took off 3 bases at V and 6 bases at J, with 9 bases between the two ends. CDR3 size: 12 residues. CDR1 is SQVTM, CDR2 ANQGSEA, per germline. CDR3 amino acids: CSVDRRGNEQFF. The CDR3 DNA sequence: TGCAGCGTTGATCGACGGGGCAATGAGCAGTTCTTC.

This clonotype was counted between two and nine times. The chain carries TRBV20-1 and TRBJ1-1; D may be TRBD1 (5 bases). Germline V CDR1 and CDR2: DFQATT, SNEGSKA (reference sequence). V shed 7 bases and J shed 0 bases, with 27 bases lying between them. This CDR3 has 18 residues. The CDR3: CSGYYDRGWEGVNTEAFF. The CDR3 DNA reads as TGCAGTGGATACTACGACAGAGGGTGGGAGGGTGTGAACACTGAAGCTTTCTTT.